This T cell receptor (beta chain) was captured in a study of Ad26.COV2.S vaccination and SARS-CoV-2 variants. As for the study in general: Vaccine-arm donor from the placebo-controlled COV1001 Ad26.COV2.S trial. Administration of Ad26.COV2.S was intramuscular, either once or twice 56 days apart.

TCRdb keeps only in-frame clones here, not all; method: immunoSEQ multiplex PCR. The sample holds about 410,000 clones, approximately 91% seen once. CDR3 size: 15 residues. The V gene lost 6 bases and the J gene lost 7 bases, with 19 bases spanning the gap. Germline V gene sequence: CDR1 MNHEY, CDR2 SVGAGI. The treatment: around 19 received Ad26.COV2.S at low or high dose, single or two shots; 5 received placebo; per-sample allocation not given. The investigators took samples on day 63 after the first vaccine or placebo injection. Based in Boston, the donor was an adult of 18-55 years. It was Wuhan-strain SARS-CoV-2 spike that the Ad26 vaccine vector expressed.

V usage is TRBV6-5 and J usage is TRBJ2-1; D might be TRBD2 (7 bases). The TCR sequence derives from a person aged 18 to 65 who received the Ad26.COV2.S COVID-19 vaccine or a placebo. The specimen comprised peripheral blood, sampled in a trial of Ad26.COV2.S vaccine versus placebo. The CDR3 coding sequence is TGTGCCAGCAGCCCCGGGGGGACAAGGACGAATGAGCAGTTCTTC. This gives the protein CASSPGGTRTNEQFF.